This entry lists 15 T cell receptor beta chains sequenced from one sample in a study of cytomegalovirus exposure and HLA in healthy donors. The primer mix had 60 Vbeta and 13 Jbeta primers. Measured with immunoSEQ multiplex PCR; TCRdb has only the in-frame clones, and not every one. The repertoire holds under 200,000 clones, with more than 60% as singletons. Sequencing used PBMCs. The receptors were gathered from a woman between 50 and 59 years old in good health and CMV-seropositive.

This chain joins TRBV18 and TRBJ2-7; 11 positions match TRBD2. The V gene's germline CDR1 is KGHSH and CDR2 LQKENI. V was clipped by 4 bases and J by 3 bases; unmatched bases: 5. The CDR3 is 15 amino acids. The CDR3 here is CASSLTGTSGYEQYF. The CDR3 nucleotides read TGTGCCAGCTCACTGACCGGGACTAGCGGCTACGAGCAGTACTTC. Drawing the rest from reference TRBV18 and TRBJ2-7, the complete variable domain is NAGVMQNPRHLVRRRGQEARLRCSPMKGHSHVYWYRQLPEEGLKFMVYLQKENIIDESGMPKERFSAEFPKEGPSILRIQQVVRGDSAAYFCASSLTGTSGYEQYFGPGTRLTVT.

V usage is TRBV11-1 and J usage is TRBJ2-1, with 8 positions matching TRBD2. Germline V gene data show CDR1 as SGHAT and CDR2 as FQDESV (reference sequence). The CDR3 has 16 amino acids. Trimming removed 5 bases from V and 0 bases from J; junction bases left unmatched: 6. The CDR3 bases are TGTGCCAGCAGCAACGGGGGGGGGTACTCCTACAATGAGCAGTTCTTC. Its translation is CASSNGGGYSYNEQFF.

This chain connects TRBV28 to TRBJ1-2, with D unclear. In germline, CDR1 is MDHEN, CDR2 SYDVKM. The CDR3 loop spans 12 amino acids. V lost 11 bases to trimming and J lost 1 base, with 11 bases between them. The CDR3 protein is CAVQSVNYGYTF. Here the CDR3 DNA reads TGTGCCGTCCAGAGCGTTAACTATGGCTACACCTTC.

V gene TRBV30 combines with J gene TRBJ1-1; 9 nucleotides line up with TRBD1. The length of the CDR3 is 16 residues. Germline lookup yields CDR1 GTSNPN and CDR2 SVGIG (reference sequence). V lost 2 bases to trimming and J lost 9 bases; unmatched junction nucleotides: 16. In nucleotides, the CDR3 is TGTGCCTGGAGTATTGGCGCCGGGACAGGGCCAGAGAAAGCTTTCTTT. Its translation is CAWSIGAGTGPEKAFF.

The chain joins TRBV5-5 to TRBJ2-3, with a weak D call TRBD1 (6 bases). The germline V gene has CDR1 SGHKS and CDR2 YYEKEE (reference sequence). The CDR3 is 15 residues long. The V and J ends lost 2 bases and 0 bases respectively, with 10 bases between them. CDR3 nucleotide sequence: TGTGCCAGCAGCTTATGGACAGCTAGCACAGATACGCAGTATTTT. Translated: CASSLWTASTDTQYF. The variable domain in full, with the rest retrieved from reference TRBV5-5 and TRBJ2-3, is DAGVTQSPTHLIKTRGQQVTLRCSPISGHKSVSWYQQVLGQGPQFIFQYYEKEERGRGNFPDRFSARQFPNYSSELNVNALLLGDSALYLCASSLWTASTDTQYFGPGTRLTVL.

The chain joins TRBV6-1 to TRBJ2-5; the D is unclear. In germline, CDR1 is MNHNS, CDR2 SASEGT. Trimming pared 3 bases from V and 9 bases from J, leaving 14 bases between. The CDR3 runs 13 residues. The CDR3: CASSDPDIWAQYF. DNA of the CDR3: TGTGCCAGCAGTGACCCCGACATTTGGGCCCAGTACTTC.

Only a few counts were recorded for this clone. This chain joins TRBV9 and TRBJ1-3, with TRBD1 matching over 10 bases. After removal of 4 bases from V and 0 bases from J, the junction contained 4 bases not matched to a gene. The CDR3 has 16 amino acids. Germline CDR1 and CDR2: SGDLS and YYNGEE. The CDR3 sequence: CASSPRDRGSGNTIYF. The CDR3 nucleotides are TGTGCCAGCAGCCCAAGGGACAGGGGCTCTGGAAACACCATATATTTT.

V is TRBV7-9 and J is TRBJ1-1, with TRBD1 matching over 9 bases. Per germline, CDR1 SEHNR and CDR2 FQNEAQ (reference sequence). J lost 4 bases, V lost 4 bases, and 7 bases had no gene match. The CDR3 has 15 residues. The CDR3 DNA sequence: TGTGCCAGCAGCTCCTACAGGGGGCGCGTCACTGAAGCTTTCTTT. Translating gives CASSSYRGRVTEAFF.

This sequence joins TRBV2 and TRBJ2-3; tentative D call: TRBD2 (5 bases). Trimming took 11 bases from V and 4 from J, leaving 19 bases between them. The germline gives CDR1 SNHLY, CDR2 FYNNEI. The CDR3 consists of 14 residues. Here the CDR3 DNA reads TGTGCCCCCCGAGAGAGGGAATCGGCAGATACGCAGTATTTT. Amino acids: CAPRERESADTQYF.

V is TRBV7-2 and J is TRBJ1-1, with a tentative D call TRBD1 (5 bases). This CDR3 is built from 16 residues. Germline V gene sequence: CDR1 SGHTA, CDR2 FQGNSA. V was clipped by 3 bases and J by 1 base, with 15 bases between them. CDR3 region: CASSFYLTAPNTEAFF. The DNA for the CDR3 is TGTGCCAGCAGCTTCTACCTGACAGCGCCGAACACTGAAGCTTTCTTT.

The chain is built from TRBV11-3 and TRBJ2-5; D might be TRBD2 (7 bases). V dropped 4 bases and J dropped 6 bases, with 18 bases sitting between them. This CDR3 has 15 amino acids. Germline values: CDR1 SGHNT, CDR2 YENEEA. The CDR3 sequence is CASSSRGGALKTQYF. The CDR3 region has the DNA TGTGCCAGCAGCTCCCGTGGGGGGGCATTGAAGACCCAGTACTTC. Full variable domain (outside the CDR3, taken from reference TRBV11-3 and TRBJ2-5): EAGVVQSPRYKIIEKKQPVAFWCNPISGHNTLYWYLQNLGQGPELLIRYENEEAVDDSQLPKDRFSAERLKGVDSTLKIQPAELGDSAVYLCASSSRGGALKTQYFGPGTRLLVL.

Comment on this clone: The junction differs from germline at one of its ends, possibly a read error. This chain connects TRBV7-6 to TRBJ2-4; TRBD1 is a possible D gene (6 bases). This CDR3 has 17 amino acids. Germline V gives CDR1 SGHVS, CDR2 FNYEAQ. CDR3 loop: CASSLAAPSLGGNSQYF. The CDR3 nucleotides read TGTGCCAGCAGCTTAGCGGCCCCAAGCCTAGGGGGAAACAGTCAGTACTTC. Full variable domain (rest looked up from reference TRBV7-6 and TRBJ2-4): GAGVSQSPRYKVTKRGQDVALRCDPISGHVSLYWYRQALGQGPEFLTYFNYEAQQDKSGLPNDRFSAERPEGSISTLTIQRTEQRDSAMYRCASSLAAPSLGGNSQYFGAGTRLSVL.

This rearrangement joins TRBV5-1 to TRBJ2-7, with unresolved D. The CDR3 extends over 14 amino acids. V lost 0 bases and J lost 2, with 9 bases in between. Germline values: CDR1 SGHRS, CDR2 YFSETQ. The CDR3 region is CASSLEPVTYEQYF. The CDR3 nucleotides read TGCGCCAGCAGCTTGGAACCGGTGACCTACGAGCAGTACTTC. Full variable domain (rest looked up from reference TRBV5-1 and TRBJ2-7): KAGVTQTPRYLIKTRGQQVTLSCSPISGHRSVSWYQQTPGQGLQFLFEYFSETQRNKGNFPGRFSGRQFSNSRSEMNVSTLELGDSALYLCASSLEPVTYEQYFGPGTRLTVT.

The V gene is TRBV6-5, the J gene TRBJ2-1; 11 bases are shared with TRBD2. This CDR3 comprises 15 residues. The germline CDR1 and CDR2 sequences are MNHEY and SVGAGI. V shed 6 bases and J 8 bases; nucleotides not matched to a gene: 9. This CDR3 is CASRVTSGRFDEQFF. The CDR3 coding sequence is TGTGCCAGCAGGGTCACTAGCGGGAGATTTGATGAGCAGTTCTTC.

The gene calls are TRBV19 and TRBJ1-2; TRBD1 matches 9 bases. Unmatched junction bases numbered 6, after V lost 7 bases and J lost 0 bases. Germline V gene lookup returns CDR1 LNHDA and CDR2 SQIVND (reference sequence). CDR3 length: 15 amino acids. The CDR3 sequence: CASTLRTGANYGYTF. The CDR3 coding sequence is TGTGCCAGTACTCTAAGGACAGGGGCTAACTATGGCTACACCTTC.